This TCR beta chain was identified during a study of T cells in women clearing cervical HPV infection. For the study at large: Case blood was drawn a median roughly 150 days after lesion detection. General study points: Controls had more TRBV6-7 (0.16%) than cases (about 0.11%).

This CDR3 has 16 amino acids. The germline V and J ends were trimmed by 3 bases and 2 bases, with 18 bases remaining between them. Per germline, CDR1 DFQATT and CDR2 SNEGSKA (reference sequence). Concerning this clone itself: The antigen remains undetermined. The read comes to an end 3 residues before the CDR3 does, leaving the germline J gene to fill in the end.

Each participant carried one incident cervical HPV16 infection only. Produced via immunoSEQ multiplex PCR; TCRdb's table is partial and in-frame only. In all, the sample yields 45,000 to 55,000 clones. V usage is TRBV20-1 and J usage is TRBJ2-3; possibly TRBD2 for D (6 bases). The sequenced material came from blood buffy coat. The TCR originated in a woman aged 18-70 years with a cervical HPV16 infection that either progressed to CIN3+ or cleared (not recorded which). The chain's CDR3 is CSARAGQHYNTDTQYF. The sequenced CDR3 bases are TGCAGTGCTAGGGCGGGGCAACACTACAACACAGATACG.